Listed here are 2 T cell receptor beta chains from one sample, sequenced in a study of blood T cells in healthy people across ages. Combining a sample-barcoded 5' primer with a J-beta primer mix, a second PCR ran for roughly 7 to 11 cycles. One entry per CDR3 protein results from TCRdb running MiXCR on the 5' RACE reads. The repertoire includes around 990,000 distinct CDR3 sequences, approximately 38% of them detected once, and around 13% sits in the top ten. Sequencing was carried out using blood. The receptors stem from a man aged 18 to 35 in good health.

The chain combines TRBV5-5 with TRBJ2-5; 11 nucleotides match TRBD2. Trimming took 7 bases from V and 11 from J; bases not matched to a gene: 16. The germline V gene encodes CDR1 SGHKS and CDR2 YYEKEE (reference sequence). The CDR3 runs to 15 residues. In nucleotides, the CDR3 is TGTGCCAGCTTTCTCAGACTAGCGGGGTTCAATGAGCAGTACTTC. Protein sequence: CASFLRLAGFNEQYF.

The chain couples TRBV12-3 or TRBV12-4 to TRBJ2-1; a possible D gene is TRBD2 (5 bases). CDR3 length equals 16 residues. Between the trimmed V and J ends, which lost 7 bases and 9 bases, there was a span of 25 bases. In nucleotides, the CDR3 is TGTGCCAGCATGGGCCCGGGTCGTGTGGGTGCGGGTGAGCAGTTCTTC. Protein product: CASMGPGRVGAGEQFF.